The source of this TCR beta chain is a study of T-cell memory formation after mild COVID-19. MiXCR, applied by TCRdb to the 5' RACE reads, yields one record per CDR3 protein. The profile shows 300,000 to 400,000 distinct CDR3 sequences, 15% of them singletons. As to this clonotype: A much larger clone differs by one base, so this may be a read error.

Looked up from germline, CDR1 is DFQATT and CDR2 is SNEGSKA (reference sequence). The CDR3 has 14 residues. Sequencing used PBMCs or a T cell subset sorted from them (not recorded which). The TCR comes from a man aged 18 to 30 who had mild COVID-19 (a few samples of this study predate the infection). Cell type and time point are not known. The chain recombines TRBV20-1 with TRBJ2-1, with D tentatively TRBD1 or TRBD2 (5 bases each). This CDR3 reads CSALIPGRINEQLF. The CDR3 DNA reads TGCAGTGCTCTTATTCCGGGACGGATAAATGAGCAGTTATTC.